A single sample is the source of the 19 T cell receptor beta chains below, sequenced in a study of early T cells in non-severe SARS-CoV-2 infection. TCRdb reprocessed the 5' RACE reads via MiXCR and lists one record per CDR3 protein. The sample carries about 59,000 distinct CDR3 sequences, under 15% recorded once. The source was whole blood, collected at baseline. The receptors come from an adult who was a healthcare worker with PCR-confirmed SARS-CoV-2 infection or an uninfected control (not recorded which).

This clonotype was counted a few times. The chain recombines TRBV7-9 with TRBJ1-5; no clear D gene. Deletions cut 5 bases from V and 5 bases from J, with 7 bases between. The CDR3 loop spans 12 amino acids. Germline V gene data show CDR1 as SEHNR and CDR2 as FQNEAQ (reference sequence). The CDR3 DNA is TGTGCCAGCAGCGCCCCCCATCAGCCCCAGCATTTT. Encoded protein: CASSAPHQPQHF.

In its sample, this clonotype was seen many times. The gene calls are TRBV5-1 and TRBJ2-1; 8 nucleotides agree with TRBD2. V shed 0 bases and J 0 bases; nucleotides not matched to a gene: 2. The germline CDR1 and CDR2 sequences are SGHRS and YFSETQ. The CDR3 totals 16 residues. The CDR3 DNA reads TGCGCCAGCAGCTTGGCCGCGGGAGGCTCCTACAATGAGCAGTTCTTC. It encodes CASSLAAGGSYNEQFF.

This chain links TRBV28 with TRBJ2-3; the match to TRBD1 covers 8 bases. V was pared by 5 bases and J by 5 bases, with 3 bases of the junction left unmatched. CDR3 length: 13 amino acids. Germline V gene sequence: CDR1 MDHEN, CDR2 SYDVKM. CDR3 loop: CASSQTGEDTQYF. The CDR3 nucleotides read TGTGCCAGCAGTCAGACAGGGGAAGATACGCAGTATTTT.

V usage is TRBV29-1 and J usage is TRBJ2-2, with 9 bases that match TRBD1. This CDR3 has 12 residues. The germline CDR1 and CDR2 sequences are SQVTM and ANQGSEA. Trimming took 6 bases from V and 4 from J; bases not matched to a gene: 0. The CDR3 here is CSVDRGTGELFF. The CDR3, as DNA: TGCAGCGTGGACAGGGGCACCGGGGAGCTGTTTTTT.

The V and J genes are TRBV7-8 and TRBJ2-7; D uncertain. Germline values: CDR1 SGHVS, CDR2 FQNEAQ. The V end lost 6 bases, the J end lost 2 bases, and 20 bases lay between the germline ends. The CDR3 length is 16 residues. CDR3 protein: CASSSLNPRVTYEQYF. The CDR3 coding sequence is TGTGCCAGCAGTTCACTCAATCCAAGGGTAACCTACGAGCAGTACTTC.

The sample holds a few counts of this clonotype. A junction boundary mismatches the germline segment, possibly from a read error. This chain connects TRBV7-7 to TRBJ2-7, with D perhaps being TRBD1 or TRBD2 (5 bases each). The germline gives CDR1 SSHAT, CDR2 FNYEAQ (reference sequence). The CDR3 extends over 13 amino acids. CDR3 loop: CASSRGRAYEQYF. CDR3 DNA: TGTGCTAGCAGCCGGGGACGAGCCTACGAGCAGTACTTC.

This clonotype has a handful of counts. DNA of the CDR3: TGCGCCAGCAGCTCCAACACGGCAGAGACCCAGTACTTC. Its translation: CASSSNTAETQYF. The chain employs TRBV5-1 and TRBJ2-5; no definite D call. Trimming removed 3 bases from V and 4 bases from J, with 10 bases in between. Germline lookup yields CDR1 SGHRS and CDR2 YFSETQ. This CDR3 spans 13 amino acids.

This clonotype was observed many times. The chain links TRBV5-6 to TRBJ2-3, with TRBD2 identical over 10 bases. With V trimmed by 4 bases and J by 0 bases, 5 bases remained unmatched. This CDR3 has 16 residues. Germline CDR1 is SGHDT and CDR2 is YYEEEE. CDR3 nucleotide sequence: TGTGCCAGCAGCCTCCGGACTAGCGGTAGCACAGATACGCAGTATTTT. Translation gives CASSLRTSGSTDTQYF.

The chain's CDR3 is CATMQGGNTGELFF. CDR3 DNA sequence: TGTGCCACCATGCAGGGGGGCAATACCGGGGAGCTGTTTTTT. The chain combines TRBV24-1 with TRBJ2-2; D is perhaps TRBD1 (7 bases). This CDR3 is built from 14 residues. The V and J ends lost 8 bases and 5 bases respectively, with 14 bases between them. Germline CDR1 reads KGHDR; CDR2 reads SFDVKD.

The table lists this clonotype with many counts. This sequence joins TRBV7-6 and TRBJ2-1, with D tentatively TRBD2 (6 bases). The V end lost 5 bases, the J end lost 5 bases, and 22 bases lay between the germline ends. CDR3 size: 17 residues. Per the germline V gene, CDR1 is SGHVS and CDR2 is FNYEAQ. The CDR3 region is CASSPPWGGGVDNEQFF. The CDR3 region has the DNA TGTGCCAGCAGCCCTCCCTGGGGTGGCGGGGTAGACAATGAGCAGTTCTTC.

The table lists this clonotype with many counts. The chain recombines TRBV29-1 with TRBJ2-3; 8 positions match TRBD2. CDR3 length: 14 residues. Unmatched junction bases numbered 8, after V lost 5 bases and J lost 4 bases. Germline V gene data show CDR1 as SQVTM and CDR2 as ANQGSEA. CDR3 in amino acids: CSVPSGSSPDTQYF. CDR3 in DNA: TGCAGCGTTCCCAGCGGGAGCAGCCCAGATACGCAGTATTTT.

This clonotype showed up many times. The chain has TRBV29-1 and TRBJ2-1, with TRBD2 matching over 7 bases. After removal of 8 bases from V and 7 bases from J, the junction contained 8 bases not matched to a gene. CDR1 is SQVTM and CDR2 is ANQGSEA in the germline V gene. The CDR3 has 12 amino acids. CDR3 coding DNA: TGCAGCTCTGGGGAGGGCCGGAATGAGCAGTTCTTC. Its protein is CSSGEGRNEQFF.

The CDR3 DNA is TGTGCCAGCAACCCCGGGACAGGGCCCTACGAGCAGTACTTC. Its translation is CASNPGTGPYEQYF. The chain joins TRBV7-9 to TRBJ2-7, with 9 bases aligning to TRBD1. The CDR3 sequence is 14 residues long. CDR1 is SEHNR and CDR2 is FQNEAQ in the germline V gene (reference sequence). V lost 7 bases and J lost 2; bases outside the gene matches: 6.

The chain has TRBV5-4 and TRBJ1-1; weak D call: TRBD1 (6 bases). The CDR3 has 15 residues. Germline-derived CDR1 and CDR2 are SGHNT and YYREEE (reference sequence). Trimming shortened V by 2 bases and J by 5 bases, and 16 bases separated the two germline ends. The CDR3 region is CASSLQQGRETEAFF. The CDR3 DNA reads as TGTGCCAGCAGCTTACAACAGGGCCGGGAAACTGAAGCTTTCTTT.

Ten or more counts support this clonotype. The chain couples TRBV14 to TRBJ1-1, with a tentative D call TRBD1 (5 bases). The V gene lost 4 bases and the J gene lost 1 base, with 13 bases spanning the gap. The CDR3 totals 15 residues. Germline V gene data show CDR1 as SGHDN and CDR2 as FVKESK. As DNA, the CDR3 is TGTGCCAGCAGCCGCTCTCCGGACAAGAACACTGAAGCTTTCTTT. Translation: CASSRSPDKNTEAFF.

This clonotype was seen more than once but under ten times. The chain recombines TRBV7-6 with TRBJ2-5, with 8 bases that match TRBD2. This CDR3 has 16 amino acids. Germline V CDR1 and CDR2: SGHVS, FNYEAQ. Trimming removed 2 bases from V and 1 base from J; junction bases left unmatched: 6. Here the CDR3 reads CASSLQSGSLQETQYF. CDR3 in DNA: TGTGCCAGCAGCTTACAAAGCGGGAGCCTCCAAGAGACCCAGTACTTC.

This clonotype was seen at least ten times. The chain couples TRBV5-5 to TRBJ2-7; 8 bases are a match to TRBD2. V shed 1 base and J 3 bases; nucleotides not matched to a gene: 6. This CDR3 is built from 15 residues. Germline lookup yields CDR1 SGHKS and CDR2 YYEKEE (reference sequence). The CDR3 region has the DNA TGTGCCAGCAGCTTGATCGTCGGGGGGGTCTACGAGCAGTACTTC. The encoded protein is CASSLIVGGVYEQYF. Based on the CDR3 plus reference TRBV5-5 and TRBJ2-7, the full variable domain is DAGVTQSPTHLIKTRGQQVTLRCSPISGHKSVSWYQQVLGQGPQFIFQYYEKEERGRGNFPDRFSARQFPNYSSELNVNALLLGDSALYLCASSLIVGGVYEQYFGPGTRLTVT.

This clonotype was counted a few times. The chain uses TRBV11-2 and TRBJ2-3; 7 bases are shared with TRBD1. Trimming took 3 bases from V and 3 from J; bases not matched to a gene: 6. CDR3 size: 15 residues. From germline, CDR1 is SGHAT and CDR2 FQNNGV. CDR3: CASSFWGRGTDTQYF. In DNA, the CDR3 is TGTGCCAGCAGCTTCTGGGGCAGGGGGACAGATACGCAGTATTTT. The full variable domain, completed using reference TRBV11-2 and TRBJ2-3, is EAGVAQSPRYKIIEKRQSVAFWCNPISGHATLYWYQQILGQGPKLLIQFQNNGVVDDSQLPKDRFSAERLKGVDSTLKIQPAKLEDSAVYLCASSFWGRGTDTQYFGPGTRLTVL.

This clonotype was found many times. The J gene is TRBJ2-3, the V gene TRBV10-3; D remains ambiguous. The CDR3 totals 13 residues. The V gene's germline CDR1 is ENHRY and CDR2 SYGVKD. Trimming removed 3 bases at V and 0 bases at J, with 4 bases between. Here the CDR3 DNA reads TGTGCCATCAGTGATAAGAGCACAGATACGCAGTATTTT. As protein: CAISDKSTDTQYF.